Below, 20 T cell receptor beta chains from the same sample are listed, as sequenced in a study of identical twins. TCRdb used MiXCR to reprocess the 5' RACE reads, holding one entry per CDR3 protein. The table records 1.5 million to 2 million distinct CDR3 sequences, about 32% of them present only once. Sequencing was done on a sample of cord blood. These receptors all come from a newborn girl in good health.

The V call is TRBV20-1, the J call TRBJ1-5; TRBD1 matches 7 bases. The V segment lost 6 bases and the J segment 0 bases; nucleotides outside the gene matches: 8. The CDR3 has 15 residues. Germline V lookup: CDR1 DFQATT, CDR2 SNEGSKA (reference sequence). CDR3 in DNA: TGCAGTGCCATAACAGGGGCCATTAGCAATCAGCCCCAGCATTTT. Translated: CSAITGAISNQPQHF.

The chain joins TRBV28 to TRBJ1-5; TRBD1 is a possible D gene (6 bases). Germline CDR1 reads MDHEN; CDR2 reads SYDVKM. Deletions cut 4 bases from V and 6 bases from J, with 13 bases between. This CDR3 region has 14 residues. The CDR3 loop is CASSYNPGVQPQHF. The CDR3 nucleotides are TGTGCCAGCAGTTATAATCCAGGGGTTCAGCCCCAGCATTTT. Together with reference TRBV28 and TRBJ1-5, the CDR3 gives the full variable domain: DVKVTQSSRYLVKRTGEKVFLECVQDMDHENMFWYRQDPGLGLRLIYFSYDVKMKEKGDIPEGYSVSREKKERFSLILESASTNQTSMYLCASSYNPGVQPQHFGDGTRLSIL.

The chain couples TRBV15 to TRBJ2-1; the D gene is possibly TRBD2 (6 bases). Germline loops: CDR1 LNHNV, CDR2 YYDKDF (reference sequence). The V and J ends lost 5 bases and 5 bases respectively, with 13 bases between them. The CDR3 is 14 residues long. The CDR3 region has the DNA TGTGCCACCAGCGCCCGACTAGGTAACAATGAGCAGTTCTTC. Its protein product is CATSARLGNNEQFF.

Only a few counts were recorded for this clonotype. V gene TRBV3-1 combines with J gene TRBJ2-5, with 12 positions matching TRBD2. V lost 0 bases, J lost 11 bases, and 10 bases stayed unmatched. Germline V gene data show CDR1 as LGHDT and CDR2 as YNNKEL (reference sequence). The CDR3 has 16 residues. The CDR3 here is CASSQDPGLAGRRQYF. The CDR3 nucleotides are TGTGCCAGCAGCCAAGACCCCGGACTAGCGGGAAGAAGGCAGTACTTC.

For this clonotype: Since a much larger clone is just one base distant, this may be a read error. This chain links TRBV5-4 with TRBJ2-1; 7 bases align to TRBD2. Judging by the DNA end, TRBJ2-7 fits better; the J call may be wrong. CDR3 length: 15 residues. Germline CDR1 is SGHNT and CDR2 is YYREEE (reference sequence). The CDR3 loop is CASSLSGTYYNEQYF. The CDR3 DNA is TGTGCCAGCAGCTTGAGCGGGACCTATTACAATGAGCAGTACTTC.

This chain uses TRBV30 with TRBJ2-1; D call uncertain. The last part of the DNA fits TRBJ2-7 better; the J call may be wrong. In germline, CDR1 is GTSNPN, CDR2 SVGIG (reference sequence). The CDR3 runs 14 residues. The CDR3 DNA sequence: TGTGCCTGGAGTCGAATGATCTCCTACAATGAGCAGTACTTC. Translated: CAWSRMISYNEQYF.

The chain couples TRBV4-1 to TRBJ1-1; no definite D call. V was pared by 1 base and J by 0 bases, with 15 bases between. The CDR3 totals 17 residues. In germline, CDR1 is MGHRA, CDR2 YSYEKL. DNA for the CDR3: TGCGCCAGCAGCCAAGCAGGCAGACGCTCCATGAACACTGAAGCTTTCTTT. Its translation: CASSQAGRRSMNTEAFF.

In its sample, this clonotype was seen a few times. The CDR3 coding sequence is TGTGCCATCGGGACTAGCGGGGTTTGGGAGCAGTACTTC. It yields the protein CAIGTSGVWEQYF. This sequence joins TRBV10-3 and TRBJ2-4; 13 bases are a match to TRBD2. CDR3 length: 13 residues. The germline V gene encodes CDR1 ENHRY and CDR2 SYGVKD. V gave up 8 bases and J gave up 13 bases; unmatched junction bases: 8.

The J gene is TRBJ1-1, the V gene TRBV5-5; D gene ambiguous. Trimming stripped 5 bases from V and 0 bases from J, with 11 bases between. The CDR3 totals 14 residues. CDR1 is SGHKS, CDR2 YYEKEE, per germline (reference sequence). The CDR3 protein is CASSPTFMNTEAFF. The CDR3 DNA sequence: TGTGCCAGCAGTCCGACATTTATGAACACTGAAGCTTTCTTT.

The genes are TRBV28 and TRBJ2-5; possibly TRBD2 for D (6 bases). The CDR3 covers 16 residues. The V end was cut by 5 bases, the J end by 1 base, with 17 bases between. Germline loops: CDR1 MDHEN, CDR2 SYDVKM. The CDR3 nucleotides read TGTGCCAGCAGTCCAAGGTGGAGGGGCTCCCAAGAGACCCAGTACTTC. Translating gives CASSPRWRGSQETQYF.

This clonotype turned up a few times. The rearrangement links TRBV5-1 to TRBJ2-1; 8 bases align to TRBD2. CDR3 length equals 15 residues. The germline V gene encodes CDR1 SGHRS and CDR2 YFSETQ. J gave up 6 bases and V 0 bases, and 5 bases lay outside the gene matches. CDR3 in DNA: TGCGCCAGCAGCTTGGTAGCTAGCGGGTTCAATGAGCAGTTCTTC. Its translation is CASSLVASGFNEQFF.

The V and J genes are TRBV19 and TRBJ1-2; D not certain. The V end lost 4 bases, the J end lost 2 bases, and 11 bases lay between the germline ends. This CDR3 region has 14 residues. Germline lookup yields CDR1 LNHDA and CDR2 SQIVND (reference sequence). The CDR3 DNA is TGTGCCAGTAGTAGCGGGAGTACGAACTATGGCTACACCTTC. Its translation: CASSSGSTNYGYTF.

The chain carries TRBV28 and TRBJ2-2, with a weak D call TRBD1 (5 bases). CDR3 length: 13 residues. V dropped 4 bases and J dropped 6 bases, with 9 bases sitting between them. CDR1 and CDR2 from the germline V gene are MDHEN and SYDVKM. The CDR3, as DNA: TGTGCCAGCAGTTCCCCAGGGTCCGGGGAGCTGTTTTTT. Its protein product is CASSSPGSGELFF.

The chain is built from TRBV6-1 and TRBJ2-4, with no clear D. Trimming took off 1 base at V and 2 bases at J, with 9 bases between the two ends. The CDR3 runs 15 residues. Germline CDR1 is MNHNS and CDR2 is SASEGT. The CDR3 coding sequence is TGTGCCAGCAGTGAAGAGGGATGGTCCAAAAACATTCAGTACTTC. Encoded protein: CASSEEGWSKNIQYF.

The CDR3 loop reads CASSVLASSYEQYF. CDR3 coding DNA: TGTGCCAGCAGTGTACTAGCCAGCTCCTACGAGCAGTACTTC. V is TRBV2 and J is TRBJ2-7; a weak D match, TRBD2 (6 bases). V was shortened by 4 bases and J by 0 bases, with 10 bases between the two germline ends. Per germline, CDR1 SNHLY and CDR2 FYNNEI. The CDR3 length is 14 residues.

This clonotype was seen many times. V usage is TRBV12-3 or TRBV12-4 and J usage is TRBJ2-1, with 12 positions matching TRBD2. The CDR3 loop spans 15 amino acids. V lost 6 bases, J lost 7 bases, and 7 bases stayed unmatched. The CDR3 DNA follows: TGTGCCAGCAGCCTAGCGGGAGGGCCGGGGAATGAGCAGTTCTTC. This gives the protein CASSLAGGPGNEQFF.

Only a few counts were recorded for this clonotype. The chain is built from TRBV25-1 and TRBJ1-6; D possibly corresponds to TRBD1 (6 bases). V was shortened by 1 base and J by 2 bases, with 9 bases between the two germline ends. CDR3 length: 16 amino acids. The V gene's germline CDR1 is MGHDK and CDR2 SYGVNS. For the CDR3, the DNA is TGTGCCAGCAGTGAATGGGGGCGGACCTATAATTCACCCCTCCACTTT. It translates to CASSEWGRTYNSPLHF.

The gene calls are TRBV12-3 or TRBV12-4 and TRBJ2-5, with TRBD2 matching over 7 bases. The CDR3 is made up of 16 amino acids. V trimming: 4 bases; J trimming: 2 bases; junction bases outside the gene matches: 10. The CDR3 nucleotides read TGTGCCAGCAGTTCCCTCGGGACGGGGGGACAAGAGACCCAGTACTTC. Amino acid sequence: CASSSLGTGGQETQYF.

The chain couples TRBV6-2 or TRBV6-3 to TRBJ1-5; 7 nucleotides agree with TRBD1. CDR1 is MNHEY, CDR2 SVGEGT, per germline. CDR3 length equals 17 residues. V lost 0 bases, J lost 1 base, and 6 bases stayed unmatched. In DNA, the CDR3 is TGTGCCAGCAGTTACTCCCTGACAGGGAAGAGCAATCAGCCCCAGCATTTT. Translated: CASSYSLTGKSNQPQHF.

The V and J genes are TRBV4-2 and TRBJ2-3; 8 bases line up with TRBD2. The CDR3 totals 16 residues. The V gene's germline CDR1 is LGHNA and CDR2 YNFKEQ. V was clipped by 1 base and J by 2 bases; unmatched bases: 5. CDR3 DNA: TGTGCCAGCAGCCAAGGTAGCGGGGCGTCCACAGATACGCAGTATTTT. The encoded protein is CASSQGSGASTDTQYF.